Sequencing of this TCR beta chain was carried out in a study of shared clonotypes between healthy human individuals. CD45RO-negative CD8 cells positively selected for CCR7 made up the naive population, which excluded terminally differentiated effector memory CD45RA+ cells. This CDR3 region has 13 residues. With V trimmed by 4 bases and J by 9 bases, 5 bases remained unmatched. Germline CDR1 SGHDN, CDR2 FVKESK. Profiled with immunoSEQ multiplex PCR; TCRdb holds only in-frame clones, not every one. The sample lists hundreds of thousands of clones, about 96% occurring once. Sequenced sample: naive CD8+ T cells sorted from blood. J is TRBJ2-1 and V is TRBV14, with TRBD1 matching over 8 bases. This TCR came from a woman aged 25 to 39 in good health. CDR3: CASSLTGTGEQFF. The CDR3 nucleotides read TGTGCCAGCAGCCTGACCGGGACAGGTGAGCAGTTCTTC.